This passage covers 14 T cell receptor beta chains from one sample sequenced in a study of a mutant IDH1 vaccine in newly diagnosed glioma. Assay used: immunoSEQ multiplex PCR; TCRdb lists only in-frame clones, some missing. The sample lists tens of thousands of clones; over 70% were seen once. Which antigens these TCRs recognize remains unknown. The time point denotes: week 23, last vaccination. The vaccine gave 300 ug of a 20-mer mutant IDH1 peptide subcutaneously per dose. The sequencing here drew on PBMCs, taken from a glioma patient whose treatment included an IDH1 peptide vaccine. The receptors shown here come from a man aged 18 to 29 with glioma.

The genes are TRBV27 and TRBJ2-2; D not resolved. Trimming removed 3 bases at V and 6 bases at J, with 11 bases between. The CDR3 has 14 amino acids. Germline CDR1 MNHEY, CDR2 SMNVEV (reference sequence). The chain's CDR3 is CASSFMRGAGELFF. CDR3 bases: TGTGCCAGCAGTTTTATGCGTGGCGCCGGGGAGCTGTTTTTT.

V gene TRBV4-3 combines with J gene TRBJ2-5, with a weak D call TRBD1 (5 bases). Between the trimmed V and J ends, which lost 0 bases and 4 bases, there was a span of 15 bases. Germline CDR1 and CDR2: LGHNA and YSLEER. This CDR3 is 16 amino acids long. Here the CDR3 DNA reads TGCGCCAGCAGCCAAGAAGGACCAGGGTTTTCAGAGACCCAGTACTTC. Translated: CASSQEGPGFSETQYF.

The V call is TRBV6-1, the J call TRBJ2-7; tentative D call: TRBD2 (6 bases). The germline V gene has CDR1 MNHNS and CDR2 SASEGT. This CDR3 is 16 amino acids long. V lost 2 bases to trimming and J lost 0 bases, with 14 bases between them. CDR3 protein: CASSEYGSRSSYEQYF. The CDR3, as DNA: TGTGCCAGCAGTGAATACGGGAGTAGGAGCTCCTACGAGCAGTACTTC.

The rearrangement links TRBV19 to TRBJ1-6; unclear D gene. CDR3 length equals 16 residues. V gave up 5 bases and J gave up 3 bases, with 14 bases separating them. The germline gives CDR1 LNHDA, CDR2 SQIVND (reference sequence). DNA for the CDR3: TGTGCCAGTAGTTCCCTCGGCAGGAACTATAATTCACCCCTCCACTTT. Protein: CASSSLGRNYNSPLHF.

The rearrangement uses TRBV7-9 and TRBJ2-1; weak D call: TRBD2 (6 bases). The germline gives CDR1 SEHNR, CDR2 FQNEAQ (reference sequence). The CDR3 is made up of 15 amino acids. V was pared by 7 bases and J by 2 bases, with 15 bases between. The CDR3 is CASIHRDSPYNEQFF. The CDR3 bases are TGTGCCAGCATCCACCGGGACTCCCCCTACAATGAGCAGTTCTTC.

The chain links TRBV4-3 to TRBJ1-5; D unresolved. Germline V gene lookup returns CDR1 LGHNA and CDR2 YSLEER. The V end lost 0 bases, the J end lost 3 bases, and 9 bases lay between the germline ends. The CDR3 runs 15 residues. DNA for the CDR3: TGCGCCAGCAGCCAAGAGGCGGGTATCAATCAGCCCCAGCATTTT. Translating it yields CASSQEAGINQPQHF.

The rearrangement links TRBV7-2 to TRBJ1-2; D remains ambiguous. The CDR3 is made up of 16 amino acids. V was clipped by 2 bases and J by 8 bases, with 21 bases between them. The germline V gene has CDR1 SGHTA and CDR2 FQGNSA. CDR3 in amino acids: CASSLSISGRVQGYTF. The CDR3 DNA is TGTGCCAGCAGCTTATCAATCAGCGGGAGGGTACAAGGCTACACCTTC. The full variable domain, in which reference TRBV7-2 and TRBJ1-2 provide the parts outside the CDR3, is GAGVSQSPSNKVTEKGKDVELRCDPISGHTALYWYRQSLGQGLEFLIYFQGNSAPDKSGLPSDRFSAERTGGSVSTLTIQRTQQEDSAVYLCASSLSISGRVQGYTFGSGTRLTVV.

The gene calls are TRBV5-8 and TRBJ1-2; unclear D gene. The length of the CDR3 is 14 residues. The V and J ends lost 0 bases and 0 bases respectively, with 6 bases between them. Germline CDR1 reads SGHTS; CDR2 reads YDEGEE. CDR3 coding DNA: TGTGCCAGCAGCTTGGCCGTTACTAACTATGGCTACACCTTC. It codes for CASSLAVTNYGYTF.

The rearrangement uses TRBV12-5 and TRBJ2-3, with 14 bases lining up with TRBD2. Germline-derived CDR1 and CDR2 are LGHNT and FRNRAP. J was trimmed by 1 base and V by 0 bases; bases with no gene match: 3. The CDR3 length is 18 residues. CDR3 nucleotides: TGTGCTAGTGGTTTGGTTAGGACTAGCGGGGGGCGCACAGATACGCAGTATTTT. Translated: CASGLVRTSGGRTDTQYF.

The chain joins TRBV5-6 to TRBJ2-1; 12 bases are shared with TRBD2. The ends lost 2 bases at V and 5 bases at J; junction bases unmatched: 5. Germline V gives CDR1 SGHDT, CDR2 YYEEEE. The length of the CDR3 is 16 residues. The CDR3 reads CASSLDPSGGDNEQFF. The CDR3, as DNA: TGTGCCAGCAGCTTAGACCCTAGCGGGGGGGACAATGAGCAGTTCTTC.

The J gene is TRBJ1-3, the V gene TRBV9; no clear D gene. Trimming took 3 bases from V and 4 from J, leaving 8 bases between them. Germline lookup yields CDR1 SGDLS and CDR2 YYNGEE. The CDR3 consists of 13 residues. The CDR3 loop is CASSGLAGNTIYF. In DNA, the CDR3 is TGTGCCAGCAGCGGGCTCGCGGGAAACACCATATATTTT.

The CDR3 is CASSEGQGFDETQYF. DNA for the CDR3: TGTGCCAGCTCAGAGGGACAGGGGTTTGATGAGACCCAGTACTTC. The chain is built from TRBV18 and TRBJ2-5; 10 nucleotides align to TRBD1. With 5 bases clipped from V and 5 bases from J, the junction kept 8 bases outside the gene matches. The germline CDR1 and CDR2 sequences are KGHSH and LQKENI. This CDR3 is built from 15 residues.

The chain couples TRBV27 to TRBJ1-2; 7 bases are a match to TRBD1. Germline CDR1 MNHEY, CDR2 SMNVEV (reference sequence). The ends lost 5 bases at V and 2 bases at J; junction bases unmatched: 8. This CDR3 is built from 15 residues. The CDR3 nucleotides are TGTGCCAGCAGTCCCCTAAAAGGGGGCAACTATGGCTACACCTTC. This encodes CASSPLKGGNYGYTF.

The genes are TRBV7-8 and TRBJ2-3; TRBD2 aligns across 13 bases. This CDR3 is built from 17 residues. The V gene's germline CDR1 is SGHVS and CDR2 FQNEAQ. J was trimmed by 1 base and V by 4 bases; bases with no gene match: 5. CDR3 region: CASSSGTSGVRTDTQYF. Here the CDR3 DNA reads TGTGCCAGCAGCTCCGGGACTAGCGGGGTCCGCACAGATACGCAGTATTTT.